This T cell receptor (beta chain) was identified in a study of T cell repertoires in aging, cancer and after chemotherapy. Overall study context: Over several months to years, re-sampled healthy donor repertoires clearly shared clones. Findings and limits, study-wide: Median generation probability rose over the chemotherapy interval in each cancer cohort, suggesting rebound thymic output. Immunological memory after chemotherapy cannot be judged from the repertoire data. In healthy donors, age-related TCR diversity loss mainly reflected lost richness.

The CDR3 loop spans 11 amino acids. V lost 6 bases, J lost 4 bases, and 6 bases lay in between. A mixed TRB-A/B primer pool amplified rearranged TRB by multiplex touch-down PCR. TCRdb passed the multiplex PCR reads through MiXCR, listing each CDR3 protein once. The data hold more than 8,000 distinct CDR3 sequences, with 39% observed a single time. Amplification of TCR beta used genomic DNA extracted from peripheral blood. Of note for this clonotype: Its target is not known.

The receptor was derived from a human donor in good health. Sample: blood. J is TRBJ1-2 and V is TRBV12-3 or TRBV12-4, with D uncertain. In nucleotides, the CDR3 is TGTGCCAGCAGGGGAGGCTATGGCTACACCTTC. Translated: CASRGGYGYTF.